This TCR beta chain was profiled in a study of beta chain features in type 1 diabetes. The whole isolated RNA underwent reverse transcription, so sequencing captured expressed TCRB transcripts. Produced via immunoSEQ multiplex PCR; TCRdb's table is partial and in-frame only. Of a few hundred thousand clones in the sample, around a quarter were seen once. This CDR3 comprises 12 residues. V lost 0 bases, J lost 8 bases, and 6 bases lay in between. Germline values: CDR1 LGHNA, CDR2 YSLEER. V gene TRBV4-3 combines with J gene TRBJ2-3; D ambiguous. Sequencing used central memory CD4+ T cells from blood. This clonotype originated in a man younger than 45 in good health. CDR3 sequence: CASSQDLGTQYF. In DNA form, the CDR3 reads TGCGCCAGCAGCCAAGACTTGGGTACGCAGTATTTT.